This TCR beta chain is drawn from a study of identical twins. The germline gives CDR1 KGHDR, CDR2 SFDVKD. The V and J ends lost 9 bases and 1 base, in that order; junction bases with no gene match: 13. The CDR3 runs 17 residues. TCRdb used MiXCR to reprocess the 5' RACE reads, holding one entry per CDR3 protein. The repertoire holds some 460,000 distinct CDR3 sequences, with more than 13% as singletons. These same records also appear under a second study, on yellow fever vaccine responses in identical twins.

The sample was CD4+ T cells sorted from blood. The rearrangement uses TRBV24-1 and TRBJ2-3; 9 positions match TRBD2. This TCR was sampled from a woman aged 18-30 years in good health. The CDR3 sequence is CATRKAGGAFGTDTQYF. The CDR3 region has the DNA TGTGCCACCCGGAAGGCGGGAGGGGCGTTCGGCACAGATACGCAGTATTTT.